The present T cell receptor beta chain was sequenced within a study of blood T cells in healthy people across ages. The V end was cut by 2 bases, the J end by 5 bases, with 10 bases between. The CDR3 has 13 amino acids. Germline-derived CDR1 and CDR2 are SGHRS and YFSETQ. Through a sample-barcoded 5' primer and a J-beta primer mix, a second PCR was run for roughly 7 to 12 cycles. All cDNA molecules were each tagged by a template-switch adaptor with 12 random nucleotides. Each CDR3 protein is one row after TCRdb ran MiXCR on the 5' RACE reads. The sample shows about 640,000 distinct CDR3 sequences, 45% to 65% of them seen only once.

Sequencing was done on a sample of blood. The V call is TRBV5-1, the J call TRBJ2-5; D possibly corresponds to TRBD1 (5 bases). The TCR was taken from a man aged 55 to 69 in good health. CDR3 sequence (DNA): TGCGCCAGCAGCTTCCGCAGGGATGAGACCCAGTACTTC. This encodes CASSFRRDETQYF.